This T cell receptor (beta chain) is drawn from a study of identifying expanded T cells in peripheral blood. The germline V gene encodes CDR1 SGHRS and CDR2 YFSETQ. Trimming took 2 bases from V and 5 from J; bases not matched to a gene: 4. This CDR3 comprises 14 residues. Only in-frame clones appear in the TCRdb table, and some are missing; sequencing was by immunoSEQ multiplex PCR. Among around 120,000 clones listed, 65% to 90% were seen once. The sample consisted of blood. The chain couples TRBV5-1 to TRBJ2-1; 7 bases line up with TRBD1. The receptor was derived from a person between 18 and 70 years old in good health. The CDR3 DNA reads as TGCGCCAGCAGCTTAACAGGGGCCAACAATGAGCAGTTCTTC. The encoded protein is CASSLTGANNEQFF.